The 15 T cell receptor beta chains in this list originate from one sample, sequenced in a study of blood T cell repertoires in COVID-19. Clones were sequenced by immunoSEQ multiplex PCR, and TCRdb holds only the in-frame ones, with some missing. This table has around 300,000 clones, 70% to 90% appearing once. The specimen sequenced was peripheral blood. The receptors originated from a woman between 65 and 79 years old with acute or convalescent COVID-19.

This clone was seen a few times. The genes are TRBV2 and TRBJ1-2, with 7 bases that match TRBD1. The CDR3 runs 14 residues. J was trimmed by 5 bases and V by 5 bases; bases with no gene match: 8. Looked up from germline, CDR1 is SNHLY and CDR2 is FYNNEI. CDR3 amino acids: CASSWDSQGYGYTF. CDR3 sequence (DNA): TGTGCCAGCAGTTGGGACAGCCAGGGGTATGGCTACACCTTC. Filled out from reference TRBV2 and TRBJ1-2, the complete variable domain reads EPEVTQTPSHQVTQMGQEVILRCVPISNHLYFYWYRQILGQKVEFLVSFYNNEISEKSEIFDDQFSVERPDGSNFTLKIRSTKLEDSAMYFCASSWDSQGYGYTFGSGTRLTVV.

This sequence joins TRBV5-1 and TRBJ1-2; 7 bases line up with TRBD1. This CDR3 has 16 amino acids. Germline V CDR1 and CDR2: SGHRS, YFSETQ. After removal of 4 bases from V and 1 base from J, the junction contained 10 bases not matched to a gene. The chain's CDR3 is CASSTRQGPLNYGYTF. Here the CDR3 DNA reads TGCGCCAGCAGCACCAGACAGGGTCCCCTTAACTATGGCTACACCTTC.

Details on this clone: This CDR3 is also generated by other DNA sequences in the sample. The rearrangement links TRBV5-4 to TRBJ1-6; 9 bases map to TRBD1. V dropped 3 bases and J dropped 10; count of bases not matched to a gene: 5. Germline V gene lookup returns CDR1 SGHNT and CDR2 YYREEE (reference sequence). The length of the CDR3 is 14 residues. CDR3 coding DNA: TGTGCCAGCAGCTGGGACAGGGATGGCTCACCCCTCCACTTT. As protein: CASSWDRDGSPLHF. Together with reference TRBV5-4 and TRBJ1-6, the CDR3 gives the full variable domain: ETGVTQSPTHLIKTRGQQVTLRCSSQSGHNTVSWYQQALGQGPQFIFQYYREEENGRGNFPPRFSGLQFPNYSSELNVNALELDDSALYLCASSWDRDGSPLHFGNGTRLTVT.

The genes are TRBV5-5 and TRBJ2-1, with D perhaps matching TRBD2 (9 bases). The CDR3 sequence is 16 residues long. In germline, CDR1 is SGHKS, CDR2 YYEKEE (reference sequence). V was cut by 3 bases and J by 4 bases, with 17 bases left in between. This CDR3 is CASSSAGGTGYNEQFF. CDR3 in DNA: TGTGCCAGCAGCTCCGCGGGGGGGACAGGTTACAATGAGCAGTTCTTC.

The CDR3 coding sequence is TGTGCCAGTAGTATAAAGAGGGCCGCTAATGAAAAACTGTTTTTT. It is translated as CASSIKRAANEKLFF. This chain connects TRBV19 to TRBJ1-4; D unresolved. Germline CDR1 is LNHDA and CDR2 is SQIVND (reference sequence). Trimming stripped 2 bases from V and 3 bases from J, with 10 bases between. The CDR3 has 15 amino acids.

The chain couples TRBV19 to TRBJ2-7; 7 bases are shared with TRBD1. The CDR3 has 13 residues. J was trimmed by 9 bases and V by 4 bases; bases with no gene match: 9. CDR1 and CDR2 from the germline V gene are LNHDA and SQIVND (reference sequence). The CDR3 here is CASSTSDREWQYF. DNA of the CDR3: TGTGCCAGTAGTACCAGCGACAGGGAATGGCAGTACTTC.

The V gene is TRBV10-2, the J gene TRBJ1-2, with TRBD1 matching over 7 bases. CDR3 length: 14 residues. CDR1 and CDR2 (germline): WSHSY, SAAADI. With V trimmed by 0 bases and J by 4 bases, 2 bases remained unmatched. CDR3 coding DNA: TGCGCCAGCAGTGAGTCAGGGGGCGGCTATGGCTACACCTTC. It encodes CASSESGGGYGYTF.

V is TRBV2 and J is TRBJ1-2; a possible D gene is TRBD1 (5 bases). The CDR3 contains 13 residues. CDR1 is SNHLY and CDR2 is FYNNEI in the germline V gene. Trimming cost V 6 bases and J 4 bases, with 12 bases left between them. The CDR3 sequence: CASRPGLPYGYTF. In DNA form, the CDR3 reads TGTGCCAGCAGGCCGGGACTTCCCTATGGCTACACCTTC.

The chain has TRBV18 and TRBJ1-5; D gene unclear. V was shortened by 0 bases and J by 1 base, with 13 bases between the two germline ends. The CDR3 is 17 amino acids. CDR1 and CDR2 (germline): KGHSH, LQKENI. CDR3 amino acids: CASSPPFGTGSNQPQHF. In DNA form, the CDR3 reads TGTGCCAGCTCACCACCGTTCGGAACGGGAAGCAATCAGCCCCAGCATTTT.

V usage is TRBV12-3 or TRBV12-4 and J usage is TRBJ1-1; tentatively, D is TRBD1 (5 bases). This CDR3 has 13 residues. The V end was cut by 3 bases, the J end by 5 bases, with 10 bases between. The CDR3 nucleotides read TGTGCCAGCAGTTTTCAGGGTTGGACTGAAGCTTTCTTT. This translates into CASSFQGWTEAFF.

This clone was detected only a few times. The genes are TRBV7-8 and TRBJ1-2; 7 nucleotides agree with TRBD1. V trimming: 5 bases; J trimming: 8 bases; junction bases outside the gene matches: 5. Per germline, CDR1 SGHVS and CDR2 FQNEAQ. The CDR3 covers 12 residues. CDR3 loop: CASSLGQSGYTF. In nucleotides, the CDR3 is TGTGCCAGCAGCCTGGGACAGAGCGGCTACACCTTC.

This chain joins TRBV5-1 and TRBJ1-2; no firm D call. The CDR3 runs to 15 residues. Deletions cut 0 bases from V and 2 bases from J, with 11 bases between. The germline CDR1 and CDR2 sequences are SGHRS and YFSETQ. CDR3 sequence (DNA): TGCGCCAGCAGCTTGGGACGGCGAGGGAACTATGGCTACACCTTC. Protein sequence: CASSLGRRGNYGYTF.

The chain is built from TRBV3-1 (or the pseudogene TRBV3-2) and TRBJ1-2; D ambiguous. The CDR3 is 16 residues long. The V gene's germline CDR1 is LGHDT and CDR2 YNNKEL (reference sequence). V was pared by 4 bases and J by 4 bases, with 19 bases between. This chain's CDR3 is CASSLSSTERLYGYTF. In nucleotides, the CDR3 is TGTGCCAGCAGCCTTAGCTCGACGGAAAGACTCTATGGCTACACCTTC.

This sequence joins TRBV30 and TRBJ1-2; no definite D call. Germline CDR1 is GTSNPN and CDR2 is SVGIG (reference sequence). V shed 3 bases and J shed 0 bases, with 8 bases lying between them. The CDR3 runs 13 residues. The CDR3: CAWRPGANYGYTF. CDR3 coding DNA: TGTGCCTGGAGGCCGGGAGCTAACTATGGCTACACCTTC. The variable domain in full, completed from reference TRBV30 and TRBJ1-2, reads SQTIHQWPATLVQPVGSPLSLECTVEGTSNPNLYWYRQAAGRGLQLLFYSVGIGQISSEVPQNLSASRPQDRQFILSSKKLLLSDSGFYLCAWRPGANYGYTFGSGTRLTVV.

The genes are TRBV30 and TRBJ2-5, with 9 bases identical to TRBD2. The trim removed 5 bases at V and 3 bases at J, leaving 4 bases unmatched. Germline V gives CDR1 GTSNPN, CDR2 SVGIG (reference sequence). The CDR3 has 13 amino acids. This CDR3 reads CAWGGLAKETQYF. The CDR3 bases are TGTGCCTGGGGTGGACTAGCGAAAGAGACCCAGTACTTC.